A selection of T cell receptor beta chains follows, all from one sample in a study of spatial heterogeneity in lung cancer. TCRdb fed the 5' RACE reads into MiXCR, producing one record per CDR3 protein. The table records more than 95,000 distinct CDR3 sequences, 12% of them present only once. This sample comprised PBMCs, obtained at follow-up. The receptors stem from a male donor with early-stage non-small cell lung cancer. Each CDR3 is given with its conserved first and last residue. A D gene is named only where the DNA matches it firmly. The size field is filled for only some rows; it gives once, few, many or a size class.

abundance	j_gene	v_gene	d_gene	CDR3aa	CDR3nt
NA	TRBJ2-2	TRBV11-3	NA	CASSFGSRGKAGELFF	TGTGCCAGCAGCTTTGGGAGCAGGGGAAAGGCCGGGGAGCTGTTTTTT
few	TRBJ1-6	TRBV11-2	TRBD1	CASSFRDRANSPLHF	TGTGCCAGCAGCTTTAGGGACAGAGCAAATTCACCCCTCCACTTT
medium-sized	TRBJ1-1	TRBV29-1	TRBD1	CSVRTGRDTEAFF	TGCAGCGTCCGGACAGGGAGAGACACTGAAGCTTTCTTT
NA	TRBJ1-5	TRBV10-2	NA	CASSEGVQPQHF	TGCGCCAGCAGTGAAGGAGTTCAGCCCCAGCATTTT
medium-sized	TRBJ2-5	TRBV12-3/TRBV12-4	NA	CASRGLGETQYF	TGTGCCAGCAGGGGCCTGGGAGAGACCCAGTACTTC
once	TRBJ2-5	TRBV5-4	TRBD2	CASSLDWTSLHQETQYF	TGTGCCAGCAGCTTGGACTGGACTAGCCTCCACCAAGAGACCCAGTACTTC
few	TRBJ2-5	TRBV28	NA	CASSLGLRAQYF	TGTGCCAGCAGTTTAGGGCTAAGGGCCCAGTACTTC
few	TRBJ2-7	TRBV21-1	NA	CASSPLSRGTRETHEQYF	TGTGCCAGCAGCCCACTAAGCAGGGGAACTAGAGAAACCCACGAGCAGTACTTC
few	TRBJ1-6	TRBV3-1	NA	CASSQDLGGRNSPLHF	TGTGCCAGCAGCCAAGATTTGGGGGGGAGGAATTCACCCCTCCACTTT
once	TRBJ2-5	TRBV3-1	TRBD1	CASSPRQGRTETQYF	TGTGCCAGCAGCCCCAGACAGGGGAGGACGGAGACCCAGTACTTC
few	TRBJ1-5	TRBV10-3	NA	CAISESVGYSNQPQHF	TGTGCCATCAGTGAGTCGGTGGGATATAGCAATCAGCCCCAGCATTTT
NA	TRBJ1-4	TRBV29-1	NA	CSALATNEKLFF	TGCAGCGCCCTTGCAACTAATGAAAAACTGTTTTTT
few	TRBJ2-3	TRBV7-9	NA	CASSLSQVADTQYF	TGTGCCAGCAGCCTTTCACAGGTTGCAGATACGCAGTATTTT
few	TRBJ2-1	TRBV24-1	NA	CATSDESRANEQFF	TGTGCCACCAGTGATGAGTCCAGGGCCAATGAGCAGTTCTTC